These 22 T cell receptor beta chains came from one sample sequenced in a study of a mutant IDH1 vaccine in newly diagnosed glioma. Assay used: immunoSEQ multiplex PCR; TCRdb lists only in-frame clones, some missing. The sample yields about 54,000 clones, about 80% seen once. These receptors are not linked to any known antigen. Stated time point: week 23, last vaccination. One vaccine dose held 300 ug of mutant IDH1 20-mer peptide and came with topical imiquimod. This specimen consisted of PBMCs, obtained from a glioma patient whose treatment included an IDH1 peptide vaccine. Receptor source: a man in his forties with glioma.

This chain joins TRBV7-2 and TRBJ2-7, with a weak D call TRBD1 (6 bases). The CDR3 has 15 amino acids. The V gene lost 1 base and the J gene lost 0 bases, with 10 bases spanning the gap. Germline lookup yields CDR1 SGHTA and CDR2 FQGNSA. The CDR3 bases are TGTGCCAGCAGCTTAGACACAGGGAGCTCCTACGAGCAGTACTTC. It is translated as CASSLDTGSSYEQYF.

J is TRBJ2-1 and V is TRBV29-1; D may be TRBD2 (6 bases). The length of the CDR3 is 16 residues. The V gene lost 4 bases and the J gene lost 1 base, with 17 bases spanning the gap. CDR1 is SQVTM, CDR2 ANQGSEA, per germline. The CDR3 DNA reads as TGCAGCGTTGCCCTTGTAAGGGAGGTGTCCTACAATGAGCAGTTCTTC. Translated: CSVALVREVSYNEQFF.

The chain uses TRBV2 and TRBJ1-4, with D maybe TRBD1 (6 bases). The length of the CDR3 is 13 residues. The ends were cut back, 2 bases at V and 8 bases at J, with 9 bases in the middle. Germline assignment: CDR1 SNHLY and CDR2 FYNNEI. The CDR3 DNA sequence: TGTGCCAGCAGTGAACTAGGGGGGGAAAAACTGTTTTTT. Its protein product is CASSELGGEKLFF.

The chain uses TRBV5-6 and TRBJ1-5, with TRBD1 identical over 7 bases. V dropped 1 base and J dropped 7; count of bases not matched to a gene: 8. This CDR3 region has 15 residues. Germline V CDR1 and CDR2: SGHDT, YYEEEE. The chain's CDR3 is CASSLRTGFGQPQHF. The CDR3 region has the DNA TGTGCCAGCAGCTTGCGGACAGGTTTCGGGCAGCCCCAGCATTTT.

V is TRBV10-3 and J is TRBJ1-1, with D unclear. Trimming stripped 6 bases from V and 1 base from J, with 15 bases between. CDR1 and CDR2 (germline): ENHRY, SYGVKD. The CDR3 length is 15 residues. The CDR3 loop reads CAIRDSFAENTEAFF. In DNA form, the CDR3 reads TGTGCCATCAGGGACTCATTTGCAGAGAACACTGAAGCTTTCTTT.

This chain joins TRBV6-5 and TRBJ1-2, with TRBD1 identical over 8 bases. Germline values: CDR1 MNHEY, CDR2 SVGAGI. J gave up 4 bases and V 5 bases, and 9 bases lay outside the gene matches. The CDR3 extends over 15 amino acids. The CDR3 DNA is TGTGCCAGCAGTCCCTCCTCGGGACAGGTCTATGGCTACACCTTC. Translated: CASSPSSGQVYGYTF.

V gene TRBV18 combines with J gene TRBJ1-2; no firm D call. Germline-derived CDR1 and CDR2 are KGHSH and LQKENI. This CDR3 spans 14 amino acids. The germline V and J ends were trimmed by 3 bases and 2 bases, with 10 bases remaining between them. CDR3 nucleotides: TGTGCCAGCTCACCGGTGGGTACAAACTATGGCTACACCTTC. Translation: CASSPVGTNYGYTF.

J is TRBJ2-7 and V is TRBV5-4; D is ambiguous. Germline V gives CDR1 SGHNT, CDR2 YYREEE (reference sequence). The V end lost 0 bases, the J end lost 3 bases, and 13 bases lay between the germline ends. This CDR3 has 15 residues. The CDR3 region is CASSLGWQEYYEQYF. The CDR3 region has the DNA TGTGCCAGCAGCTTGGGGTGGCAGGAGTACTACGAGCAGTACTTC.

This rearrangement joins TRBV10-3 to TRBJ1-5; tentative D call: TRBD1 (6 bases). Germline values: CDR1 ENHRY, CDR2 SYGVKD. The CDR3 consists of 14 residues. DNA for the CDR3: TGTGCGACACAAGGAAAGGCCACAGGGCAGCCCCAGCATTTT. Protein sequence: CATQGKATGQPQHF.

The rearrangement links TRBV7-6 to TRBJ1-1; D is ambiguous. The CDR3 covers 13 residues. V shed 7 bases and J shed 1 base, with 10 bases lying between them. Germline CDR1 reads SGHVS; CDR2 reads FNYEAQ. The DNA for the CDR3 is TGTGCCAGCAAAAATTTCGGGAACACTGAAGCTTTCTTT. Protein product: CASKNFGNTEAFF.

V and J are TRBV27 and TRBJ1-5; unclear D gene. CDR1 MNHEY and CDR2 SMNVEV come from the germline V gene (reference sequence). CDR3 length equals 13 residues. Trimming stripped 3 bases from V and 5 bases from J, with 8 bases between. CDR3 in amino acids: CASSFRTDQPQHF. In DNA form, the CDR3 reads TGTGCCAGCAGTTTCCGCACAGATCAGCCCCAGCATTTT.

This chain connects TRBV12-5 to TRBJ1-5, with D possibly being TRBD1 (6 bases). The ends were cut back, 5 bases at V and 2 bases at J, with 16 bases in the middle. CDR3 size: 16 residues. CDR1 and CDR2 (germline): LGHNT, FRNRAP. The CDR3 spells CASGPYRESGNQPQHF. The CDR3 DNA is TGTGCTAGTGGTCCGTACAGGGAGTCGGGCAATCAGCCCCAGCATTTT.

The rearrangement links TRBV10-3 to TRBJ2-7, with a weak D call TRBD1 (6 bases). CDR1 is ENHRY and CDR2 is SYGVKD in the germline V gene. The CDR3 runs to 14 residues. Trimming stripped 4 bases from V and 2 bases from J, with 12 bases between. This chain's CDR3 is CAISAASGAYEQYF. DNA of the CDR3: TGTGCCATCAGTGCGGCCTCAGGGGCCTACGAGCAGTACTTC.

This clone was counted a few times. V gene TRBV9 combines with J gene TRBJ2-7; D gene uncertain. The CDR3 is 14 residues long. Germline loops: CDR1 SGDLS, CDR2 YYNGEE. The V gene lost 0 bases and the J gene lost 1 base, with 8 bases spanning the gap. The CDR3 DNA is TGTGCCAGCAGCGTAGCGTCTCCTTCCTACGAGCAGTACTTC. Translated, it gives CASSVASPSYEQYF.

The V and J genes are TRBV10-2 and TRBJ1-1, with D hard to call. Germline V gene data show CDR1 as WSHSY and CDR2 as SAAADI. This CDR3 region has 13 residues. With 4 bases removed from V and 12 bases from J, the gap between germline ends came to 18 bases. CDR3 in amino acids: CASSAGRAADSFF. CDR3 DNA: TGCGCCAGCAGTGCCGGGCGGGCCGCCGATTCTTTCTTT.

This chain joins TRBV6-6 and TRBJ1-2, with TRBD1 identical over 7 bases. The CDR3 sequence is 13 residues long. The trim removed 4 bases at V and 7 bases at J, leaving 6 bases unmatched. From germline, CDR1 is MNHNY and CDR2 SVGAGI (reference sequence). CDR3 in amino acids: CASSSSRDSGYTF. Here the CDR3 DNA reads TGTGCCAGCAGTTCCTCACGGGACAGTGGCTACACCTTC.

The V gene is TRBV5-4, the J gene TRBJ1-2, with 11 bases aligning to TRBD1. The V and J ends lost 4 bases and 5 bases, in that order; junction bases with no gene match: 7. Germline-derived CDR1 and CDR2 are SGHNT and YYREEE (reference sequence). This CDR3 is built from 15 residues. The CDR3 protein is CASSPRTGGAYGYTF. The CDR3 region has the DNA TGTGCCAGCAGCCCCCGGACAGGGGGCGCATATGGCTACACCTTC.

The genes are TRBV7-9 and TRBJ2-2; TRBD1 or TRBD2 may be the D gene (5 bases each). This CDR3 spans 18 amino acids. The V end was cut by 11 bases, the J end by 1 base, with 26 bases between. Germline CDR1 is SEHNR and CDR2 is FQNEAQ (reference sequence). The CDR3 loop reads CAQERTGRLGVNTGELFF. DNA of the CDR3: TGTGCCCAAGAGCGGACCGGAAGGTTGGGGGTGAACACCGGGGAGCTGTTTTTT.

The rearrangement uses TRBV6-5 and TRBJ2-5; D is undetermined. CDR1 and CDR2 (germline): MNHEY, SVGAGI. The CDR3 runs to 13 residues. V lost 0 bases to trimming and J lost 2 bases, with 4 bases between them. CDR3 sequence reads: CASSYSNQETQYF. The DNA for the CDR3 is TGTGCCAGCAGTTACTCGAATCAAGAGACCCAGTACTTC.

This chain uses TRBV7-9 with TRBJ2-1; 9 nucleotides match TRBD2. Unmatched junction bases numbered 10, after V lost 6 bases and J lost 7 bases. The germline gives CDR1 SEHNR, CDR2 FQNEAQ (reference sequence). The CDR3 is 15 residues long. The CDR3 nucleotides read TGTGCCAGCAGATCCGGGACTAGCCTGGGTAATGAGCAGTTCTTC. It codes for CASRSGTSLGNEQFF.

The V call is TRBV27, the J call TRBJ2-2; 7 positions agree with TRBD1. From germline, CDR1 is MNHEY and CDR2 SMNVEV (reference sequence). The CDR3 loop spans 14 amino acids. The V and J ends lost 6 bases and 4 bases, in that order; junction bases with no gene match: 5. The DNA of the CDR3 is TGTGCCAGCAGAGGGACAGCCCCCACCGGGGAGCTGTTTTTT. The encoded protein is CASRGTAPTGELFF.

The chain joins TRBV5-1 to TRBJ1-2; the match to TRBD1 covers 7 bases. The V segment lost 4 bases and the J segment 8 bases; nucleotides outside the gene matches: 8. The germline CDR1 and CDR2 sequences are SGHRS and YFSETQ. The CDR3 extends over 13 amino acids. CDR3 sequence: CASSRQGSWGYTF. In nucleotides, the CDR3 is TGCGCCAGCAGCCGACAGGGTTCGTGGGGCTACACCTTC.